The source of this TCR beta chain is a study of human T cells and chemical hapten exposure. The CDR3 covers 12 residues. Germline V lookup: CDR1 SQVTM, CDR2 ANQGSEA. The V and J ends lost 4 bases and 4 bases respectively, with 9 bases between them. This clonotype has ten or more counts. Time point indicated: pre-sensitization, week 0. The treatment was: therapeutic diphenylcyclopropenone sensitization with weekly scalp DPC. TCRdb recomputed calls from the RACE reads with MiXCR, one row per CDR3 protein. The profile shows 300,000 to 450,000 distinct CDR3 sequences, 5.1% of them singletons. This clonotype was sampled from a woman aged 45-65 years with alopecia areata. Some clones in this sample may be carry-over from other donors' samples. The specimen was whole blood, collected in connection with sensitization to the hapten diphenylcyclopropenone (DPC). The chain joins TRBV29-1 to TRBJ2-3; D is unresolved. In DNA form, the CDR3 reads TGCAGCGTTGTCTCCCCCCCAGATACGCAGTATTTT. Translating gives CSVVSPPDTQYF.